The TCR beta chain under discussion was sequenced for a study of blood T cell repertoires in COVID-19. Study context: Samples of COVID-19 (acute and convalescent) were obtained from the United States, Italy and Spain. Nucleic acid was either cDNA or gDNA, and it came from T cells, B-cell-depleted T cells, or PBMCs.

Methods used by the authors: Scientists estimated how many nucleated cells there were by amplifying reference gene primers. TCRdb's table, derived via immunoSEQ multiplex PCR, lists solely in-frame clones and lacks some. V and J calls plus clone size are reproduced from that table; the DNA served to infer D and trimming. The table includes 210,000 or so clones, around 80% detected once. CDR3 size: 14 residues. Germline assignment: CDR1 LGHNT and CDR2 FRNRAP. Sequenced sample: peripheral blood. This receptor was taken from a woman in her thirties or forties with acute or convalescent COVID-19. This chain links TRBV12-5 with TRBJ1-6, with D perhaps TRBD1 (5 bases). CDR3 sequence: CASGGSSYNSPLHF. The CDR3 DNA reads TGTGCCTCGGGGGGTAGCTCCTATAATTCACCCCTCCACTTT.